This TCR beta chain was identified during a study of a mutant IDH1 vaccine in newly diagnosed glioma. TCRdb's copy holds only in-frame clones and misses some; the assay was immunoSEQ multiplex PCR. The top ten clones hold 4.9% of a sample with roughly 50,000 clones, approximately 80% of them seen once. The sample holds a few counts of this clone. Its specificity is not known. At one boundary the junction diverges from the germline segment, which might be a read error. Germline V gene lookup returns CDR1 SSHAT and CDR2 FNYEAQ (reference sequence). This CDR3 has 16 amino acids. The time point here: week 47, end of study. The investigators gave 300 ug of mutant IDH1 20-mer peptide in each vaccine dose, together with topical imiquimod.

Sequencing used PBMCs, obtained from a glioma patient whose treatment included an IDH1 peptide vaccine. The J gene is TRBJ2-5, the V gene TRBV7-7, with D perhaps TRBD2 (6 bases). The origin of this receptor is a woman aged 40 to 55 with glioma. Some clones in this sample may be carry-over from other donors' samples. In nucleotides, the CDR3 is TGTGCTAGCAGCTTAGGCAAGCGGGCCAACCAAGAGACCCAGTACTTC. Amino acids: CASSLGKRANQETQYF. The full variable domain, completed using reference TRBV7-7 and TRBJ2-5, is GAGVSQSPRYKVTKRGQDVTLRCDPISSHATLYWYQQALGQGPEFLTYFNYEAQPDKSGLPSDRFSAERPEGSISTLTIQRTEQRDSAMYRCASSLGKRANQETQYFGPGTRLLVL.